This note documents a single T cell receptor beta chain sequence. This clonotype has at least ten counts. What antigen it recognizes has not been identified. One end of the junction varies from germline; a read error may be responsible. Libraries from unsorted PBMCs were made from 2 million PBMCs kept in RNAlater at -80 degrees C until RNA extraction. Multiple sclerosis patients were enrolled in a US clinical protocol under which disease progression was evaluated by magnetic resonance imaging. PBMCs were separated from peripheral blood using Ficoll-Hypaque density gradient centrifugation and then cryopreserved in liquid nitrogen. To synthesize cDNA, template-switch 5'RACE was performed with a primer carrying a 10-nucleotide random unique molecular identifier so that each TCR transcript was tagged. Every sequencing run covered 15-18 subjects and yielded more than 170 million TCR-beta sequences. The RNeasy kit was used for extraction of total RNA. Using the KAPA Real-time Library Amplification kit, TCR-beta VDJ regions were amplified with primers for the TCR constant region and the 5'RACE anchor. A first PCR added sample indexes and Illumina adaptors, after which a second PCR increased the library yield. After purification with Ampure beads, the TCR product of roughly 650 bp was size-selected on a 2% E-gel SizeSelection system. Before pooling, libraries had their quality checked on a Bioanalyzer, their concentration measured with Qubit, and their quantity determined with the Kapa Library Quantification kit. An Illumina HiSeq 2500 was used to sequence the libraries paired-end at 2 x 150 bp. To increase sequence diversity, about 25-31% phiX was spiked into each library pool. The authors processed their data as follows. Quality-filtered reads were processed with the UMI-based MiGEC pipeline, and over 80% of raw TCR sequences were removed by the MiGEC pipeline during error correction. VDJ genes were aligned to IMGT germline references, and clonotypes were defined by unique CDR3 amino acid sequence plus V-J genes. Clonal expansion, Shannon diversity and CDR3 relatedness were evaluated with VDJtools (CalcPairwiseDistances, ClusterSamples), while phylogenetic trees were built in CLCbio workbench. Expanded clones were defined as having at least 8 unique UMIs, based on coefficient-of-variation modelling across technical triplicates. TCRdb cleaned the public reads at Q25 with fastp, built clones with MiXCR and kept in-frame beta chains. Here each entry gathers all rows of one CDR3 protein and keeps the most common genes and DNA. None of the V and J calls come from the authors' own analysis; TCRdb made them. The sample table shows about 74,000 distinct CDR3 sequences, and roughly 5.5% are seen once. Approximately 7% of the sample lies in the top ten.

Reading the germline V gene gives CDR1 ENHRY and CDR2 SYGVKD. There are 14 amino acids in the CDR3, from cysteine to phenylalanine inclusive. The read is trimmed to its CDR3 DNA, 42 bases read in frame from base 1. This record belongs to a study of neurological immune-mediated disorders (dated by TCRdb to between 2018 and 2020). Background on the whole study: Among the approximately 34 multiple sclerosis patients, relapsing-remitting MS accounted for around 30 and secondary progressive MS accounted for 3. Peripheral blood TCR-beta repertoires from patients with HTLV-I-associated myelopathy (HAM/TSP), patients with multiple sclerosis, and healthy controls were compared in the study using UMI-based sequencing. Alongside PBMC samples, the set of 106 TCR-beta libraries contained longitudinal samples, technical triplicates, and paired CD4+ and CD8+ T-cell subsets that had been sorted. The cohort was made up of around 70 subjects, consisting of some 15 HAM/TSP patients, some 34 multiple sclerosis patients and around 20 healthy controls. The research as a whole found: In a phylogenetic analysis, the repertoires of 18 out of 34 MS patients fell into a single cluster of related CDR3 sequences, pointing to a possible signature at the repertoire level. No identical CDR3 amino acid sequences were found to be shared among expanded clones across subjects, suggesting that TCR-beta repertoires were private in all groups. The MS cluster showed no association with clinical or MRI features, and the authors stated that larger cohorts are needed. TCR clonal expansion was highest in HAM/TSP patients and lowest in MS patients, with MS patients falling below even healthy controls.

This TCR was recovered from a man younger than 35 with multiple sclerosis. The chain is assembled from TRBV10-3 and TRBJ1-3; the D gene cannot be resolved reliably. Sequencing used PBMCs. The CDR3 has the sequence CAISEIASGKTIYF. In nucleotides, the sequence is TGTGCCATCAGTGAGATAGCGTCTGGAAAAACCATATATTTT.